This T cell receptor (beta chain) was retrieved from a study of blood T cell repertoires in COVID-19. Turning to the study itself: The United States, Italy and Spain supplied acute and convalescent COVID-19 samples. The analysed material was cDNA or gDNA that came from T cells, B-cell-depleted T cells, or PBMCs.

Generated by immunoSEQ multiplex PCR, the TCRdb table keeps only in-frame clones and is missing some. The table includes roughly 200,000 clones, 86% detected once. Germline values: CDR1 MGHDK, CDR2 SYGVNS. Trimming shortened V by 6 bases and J by 7 bases, and 13 bases separated the two germline ends. The CDR3 has 13 residues. This clone came up once. The sample was PBMCs or T cells enriched from blood (not recorded which). This receptor was identified in a woman aged 25 to 39 who had been exposed to COVID-19. The chain carries TRBV25-1 and TRBJ2-1, with D possibly TRBD1 on 6 matching bases. Here the CDR3 DNA reads TGTGCCAGCAGGCTAGGGGGTAGAAATGAGCAGTTCTTC. This encodes CASRLGGRNEQFF.